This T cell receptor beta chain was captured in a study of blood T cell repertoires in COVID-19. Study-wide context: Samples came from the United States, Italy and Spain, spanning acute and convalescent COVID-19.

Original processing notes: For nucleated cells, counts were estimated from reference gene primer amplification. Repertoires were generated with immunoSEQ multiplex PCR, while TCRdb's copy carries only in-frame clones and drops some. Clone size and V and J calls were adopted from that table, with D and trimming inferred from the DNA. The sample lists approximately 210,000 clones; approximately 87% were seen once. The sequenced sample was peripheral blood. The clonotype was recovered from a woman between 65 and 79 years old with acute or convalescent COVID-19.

The chain's CDR3 is CASSLRSGIGNEQFF. The CDR3 DNA reads TGTGCCAGCAGCTTAAGGAGCGGGATAGGCAATGAGCAGTTCTTC. V usage is TRBV7-6 and J usage is TRBJ2-1; 7 bases agree with TRBD2. The CDR3 consists of 15 residues. The junction had 7 bases not matched to a gene; V was cut back by 2 bases and J by 6 bases. Per germline, CDR1 SGHVS and CDR2 FNYEAQ.